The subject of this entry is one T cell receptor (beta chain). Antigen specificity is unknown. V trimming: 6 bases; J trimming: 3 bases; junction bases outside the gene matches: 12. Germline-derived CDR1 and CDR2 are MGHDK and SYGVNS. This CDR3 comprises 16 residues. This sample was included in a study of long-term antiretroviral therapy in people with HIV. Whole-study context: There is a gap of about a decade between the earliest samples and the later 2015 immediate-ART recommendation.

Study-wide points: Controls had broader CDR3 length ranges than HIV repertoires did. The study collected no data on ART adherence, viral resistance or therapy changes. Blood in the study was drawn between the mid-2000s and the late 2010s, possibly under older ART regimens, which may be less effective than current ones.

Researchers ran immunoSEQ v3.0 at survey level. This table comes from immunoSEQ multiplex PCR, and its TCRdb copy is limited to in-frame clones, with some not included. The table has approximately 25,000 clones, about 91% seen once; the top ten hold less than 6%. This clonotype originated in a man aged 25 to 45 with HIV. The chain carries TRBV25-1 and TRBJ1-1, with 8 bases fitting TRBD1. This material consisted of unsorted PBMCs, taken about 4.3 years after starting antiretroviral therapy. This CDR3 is CASRQDRAPSHTEAFF. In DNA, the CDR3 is TGTGCCAGCAGACAGGACAGGGCGCCCTCTCACACTGAAGCTTTCTTT.